Listed below are T cell receptor beta chains from one sample, sequenced in a study of persistence of HIV-infected CD4 T cells. Method: immunoSEQ multiplex PCR; TCRdb's copy keeps in-frame clones and lacks some. The sample holds tens of thousands of clones; 75% to 85% are singletons and the top ten take 14%. Their antigens remain unidentified. Here the sequenced sample was CD4+ T cells sorted from PBMCs after approximately 19-hour stimulation, taken from a patient who received antiretroviral therapy. All receptors come from an adult man with HIV who was CMV-seropositive. Both conserved end residues are part of each CDR3.

v_gene	j_gene	CDR3aa
TRBV5-1	TRBJ1-1	CASSPWTGGRTEAFF
TRBV4-2	TRBJ2-2	CASSQDAVGVTGELFF
TRBV19	TRBJ2-5	CASSPLGETQYF
TRBV4-1	TRBJ2-2	CASSQGARSGELFF
TRBV6-1	TRBJ1-1	CASSGGQGGLNTEAFF
TRBV7-2	TRBJ2-2	CASSSSRDRGRNGELFF
TRBV28	TRBJ2-1	CASSSLAGGTNEQFF
TRBV5-1	TRBJ2-5	CASSLTTGGGETQYF
TRBV18	TRBJ1-3	CASSPSVQEFSGNTIYF
TRBV5-5	TRBJ1-1	CASSFHTEAFF
TRBV5-4	TRBJ2-1	CASSRAGFEQFF
TRBV7-9	TRBJ1-2	CASSTRQGTRGSYTF
TRBV5-1	TRBJ1-3	CASGLEDAGNTIYF
TRBV18	TRBJ2-5	CASSRAETQYF
TRBV9	TRBJ2-2	CASSSGQNTGELFF
TRBV27	TRBJ1-3	CASSLGTGSSGNTIYF
TRBV5-6	TRBJ1-2	CASSSTGYGYTF
TRBV2	TRBJ1-1	CASSEQGRMNTEAFF
TRBV10-3	TRBJ1-1	CAVQQGVGARNTEAFF
TRBV19	TRBJ2-7	CASSRESSIYEQYF
TRBV2	TRBJ2-5	CASSGGQGSKETQYF
TRBV7-2	TRBJ2-5	CASSIPGLAGVETQYF
TRBV5-1	TRBJ1-3	CASSSTGGNTIYF
TRBV5-6	TRBJ1-2	CASSPQGDGYTF